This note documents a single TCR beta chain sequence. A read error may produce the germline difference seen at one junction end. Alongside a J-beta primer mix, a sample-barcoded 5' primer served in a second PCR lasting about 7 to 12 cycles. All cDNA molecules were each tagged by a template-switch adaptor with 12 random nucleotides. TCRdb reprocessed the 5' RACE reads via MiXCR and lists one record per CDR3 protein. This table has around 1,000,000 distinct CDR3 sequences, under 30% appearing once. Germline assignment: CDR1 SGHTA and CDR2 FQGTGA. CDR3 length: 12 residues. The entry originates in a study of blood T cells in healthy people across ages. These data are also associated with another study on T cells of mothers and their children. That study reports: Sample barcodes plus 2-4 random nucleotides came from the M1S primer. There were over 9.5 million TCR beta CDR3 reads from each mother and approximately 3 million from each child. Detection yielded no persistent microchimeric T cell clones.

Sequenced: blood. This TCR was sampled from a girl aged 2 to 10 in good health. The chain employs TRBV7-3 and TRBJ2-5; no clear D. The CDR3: CASSLMRLVRFF. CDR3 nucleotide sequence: TGTGCCAGCAGCTTAATGCGGCTAGTCCGGTTCTTC.